The rows below give T cell receptor beta chains drawn from one sample of a study of T cells in Graves' hyperthyroidism and ophthalmopathy. In TCRdb, the multiplex PCR reads were re-called with MiXCR into one record per CDR3 protein. The table has a few hundred thousand distinct CDR3 sequences, roughly an eighth seen once; the top ten hold 30% to 40%. Material: blood. These receptors were obtained from a woman aged 40 to 50 with Graves' ophthalmopathy. The CDR3 runs from the conserved cysteine through the conserved F or W. D genes are given only for firm matches. Not all rows give a size; the values are once, few, many and, for expanded clones, a class.

d_gene	v_gene	abundance	j_gene	CDR3aa	CDR3nt
TRBD2	TRBV2	many	TRBJ2-1	CASRLLAGGSYNEQFF	TGTGCCAGCAGGCTCTTAGCGGGAGGATCATACAATGAGCAGTTCTTC
.	TRBV5-1	.	TRBJ2-7	CASSLGDLGYEQYF	TGCGCCAGCAGCTTGGGGGACTTAGGTTACGAGCAGTACTTC
.	TRBV11-2	few	TRBJ1-4	CASSRGWGTTNEKLLF	TGTGCCAGCAGCCGGGGTTGGGGAACAACTAATGAAAAACTGCTTTTT
TRBD1	TRBV14	many	TRBJ2-1	CASSQEGTGEFDEQFF	TGTGCCAGCAGCCAAGAAGGGACAGGGGAATTCGATGAGCAGTTCTTC
.	TRBV3-1	many	TRBJ1-2	CASSQGRDGYTF	TGTGCCAGCAGCCAAGGCAGGGATGGCTACACCTTC
.	TRBV30	few	TRBJ2-3	CAWSRMDTQYF	TGTGCCTGGAGTCGCATGGATACGCAGTATTTT
TRBD2	TRBV5-1	few	TRBJ2-1	CASANSGVYNEQFF	TGCGCCAGCGCGAATAGCGGGGTGTACAATGAGCAGTTCTTC
TRBD1	TRBV2	many	TRBJ1-1	CASSEGWGQGAPEAFF	TGTGCCAGCAGTGAAGGGTGGGGGCAGGGGGCCCCTGAAGCTTTCTTT
TRBD2	TRBV5-4	few	TRBJ2-7	CASSRGLAGSLTYEQYF	TGTGCCAGCAGCCGGGGACTAGCGGGGAGCCTTACCTACGAGCAGTACTTC
.	TRBV7-9	.	TRBJ1-4	CASSFGLTIGNNEKLFF	TGTGCCAGCAGCTTCGGACTGACTATTGGAAATAATGAAAAACTGTTTTTT
.	TRBV3-1	many	TRBJ1-6	CASSPTGSSYNSPLHF	TGTGCCAGCAGCCCTACAGGGAGCTCCTATAATTCACCCCTCCACTTT
TRBD2	TRBV2	many	TRBJ2-1	CASRGLADPKAGRFF	TGTGCCAGCAGGGGACTAGCGGACCCAAAGGCTGGGCGGTTCTTC
.	TRBV27	many	TRBJ2-1	CASSLGRSGEQFF	TGTGCCAGCAGCCTAGGGAGGTCAGGGGAGCAGTTCTTC
.	TRBV7-9	few	TRBJ2-1	CASSFRRADEQFF	TGTGCCAGCAGCTTTCGAAGGGCTGATGAGCAGTTCTTC
.	TRBV19	.	TRBJ2-7	CASRTYSRGSYEQYF	TGTGCCAGTCGGACGTACTCCCGGGGGAGCTACGAGCAGTACTTC
TRBD1	TRBV7-9	many	TRBJ2-7	CASSHRDRGPEQYF	TGTGCCAGCAGCCACCGGGACAGGGGCCCCGAGCAGTACTTC
.	TRBV14	.	TRBJ2-7	CASSQGLNRDTTYEQYF	TGTGCCAGCAGCCAAGGTCTTAACCGGGACACCACCTACGAGCAGTACTTC
TRBD2	TRBV2	many	TRBJ2-5	CASSEAMLAGIQETQYF	TGTGCCAGCAGTGAAGCTATGCTAGCGGGGATACAAGAGACCCAGTACTTC
.	TRBV12-3/TRBV12-4	many	TRBJ2-1	CASSFLGGGANNEQFF	TGTGCCAGCAGTTTTTTAGGGGGAGGGGCGAACAATGAGCAGTTCTTC
.	TRBV29-1	many	TRBJ2-1	CSVQALGDEQFF	TGCAGCGTACAGGCCCTTGGCGATGAGCAGTTCTTC
.	TRBV12-3/TRBV12-4	many	TRBJ1-1	CASSRHGSLNTEAFF	TGTGCCAGCAGTAGGCACGGATCTCTGAACACTGAAGCTTTCTTT
.	TRBV2	many	TRBJ1-5	CASSVQAKDSTRFNQPQHF	TGTGCCAGCAGTGTCCAAGCGAAGGACAGCACCCGCTTCAATCAGCCCCAGCATTTT
.	TRBV20-1	many	TRBJ2-3	CSAARTSGGTDTQYF	TGCAGTGCCGCCCGGACGTCCGGGGGCACAGATACGCAGTATTTT
TRBD2	TRBV20-1	many	TRBJ2-1	CSARTSGNYNEQFF	TGCAGTGCTAGGACTAGCGGGAACTACAATGAGCAGTTCTTC
TRBD2	TRBV9	.	TRBJ2-3	CASSVGLAASTDTQYF	TGTGCCAGCAGCGTTGGACTAGCGGCTAGCACAGATACGCAGTATTTT
.	TRBV7-9	many	TRBJ2-1	CASSSRRGQTYNEQFF	TGTGCCAGCAGCTCCCGTCGGGGACAAACCTACAATGAGCAGTTCTTC
.	TRBV18	.	TRBJ2-5	CASSPPNGGETQYF	TGTGCCAGCTCACCACCGAATGGGGGAGAGACCCAGTACTTC
.	TRBV12-3/TRBV12-4	many	TRBJ1-2	CASSLGGGSHGYTF	TGTGCCAGCAGTTTAGGCGGGGGCAGCCATGGCTACACCTTC
.	TRBV5-4	.	TRBJ2-3	CASSSHVDTQYF	TGTGCCAGCAGCTCCCATGTCGATACGCAGTATTTT
TRBD1	TRBV29-1	many	TRBJ2-7	CSVELQGARTYEQYF	TGCAGCGTTGAGTTACAGGGGGCGCGGACCTACGAGCAGTACTTC
.	TRBV4-2	few	TRBJ1-1	CASSPYLRSDTEAFF	TGTGCCAGCAGCCCATATCTCCGCTCAGACACTGAAGCTTTCTTT
.	TRBV28	many	TRBJ1-2	CASSLAGYYGYTF	TGTGCCAGCAGTTTAGCAGGCTACTATGGCTACACCTTC
.	TRBV19	few	TRBJ2-7	CASSPSPFGAYEQYF	TGTGCCAGTAGTCCGTCACCCTTTGGGGCCTACGAGCAGTACTTC
.	TRBV2	many	TRBJ2-5	CASTPLDSQETQYF	TGTGCCAGCACCCCCCTGGACAGTCAAGAGACCCAGTACTTC
TRBD2	TRBV20-1	.	TRBJ2-7	CSARPRGLASGRRSYEQYF	TGCAGTGCTAGGCCCAGGGGGCTTGCTAGCGGGAGAAGGTCTTACGAGCAGTACTTC
TRBD1	TRBV24-1	.	TRBJ2-2	CATSDRDRVANTGELFF	TGTGCCACCAGTGACCGTGACAGGGTAGCGAACACCGGGGAGCTGTTTTTT
TRBD1	TRBV12-5	few	TRBJ2-5	CASGLGQGKGTQYF	TGTGCTAGTGGCCTGGGACAGGGAAAGGGGACCCAGTACTTC
.	TRBV7-2	.	TRBJ2-1	CASSPTADEQFF	TGTGCCAGCAGCCCCACGGCGGATGAGCAGTTCTTC
.	TRBV7-8	many	TRBJ2-3	CASSLGRGLVTDTQYF	TGTGCCAGCAGCTTAGGAAGGGGGTTGGTCACAGATACGCAGTATTTT
TRBD2	TRBV10-3	.	TRBJ2-3	CAISETSGRTSTDTQYF	TGTGCCATCAGTGAGACTAGCGGGCGGACTAGCACAGATACGCAGTATTTT
TRBD1	TRBV19	.	TRBJ1-5	CASSKGQGKQAGQPQHF	TGTGCCAGTAGTAAGGGACAGGGGAAACAAGCGGGTCAGCCCCAGCATTTT
.	TRBV10-3	many	TRBJ2-3	CAISDRSTDTQYF	TGTGCCATCAGTGACCGAAGCACAGATACGCAGTATTTT
.	TRBV2	many	TRBJ1-1	CASRREPNTEAFF	TGTGCCAGCAGACGGGAACCCAACACTGAAGCTTTCTTT
.	TRBV15	.	TRBJ2-1	CATSREGGTLRYNEQFF	TGTGCCACCAGCAGAGAAGGAGGGACTCTACGTTACAATGAGCAGTTCTTC
TRBD2	TRBV5-4	.	TRBJ2-1	CASSLALSTSGTGQFF	TGTGCCAGCAGCTTGGCCCTCTCGACTAGCGGGACAGGGCAGTTCTTC
.	TRBV19	.	TRBJ2-1	CASSIEGVGYNEQFF	TGTGCCAGTAGTATTGAAGGGGTGGGGTACAATGAGCAGTTCTTC
TRBD1	TRBV2	many	TRBJ1-2	CASRGDSGKYGYTF	TGTGCCAGCAGAGGGGACAGCGGGAAATATGGCTACACCTTC
.	TRBV12-5	many	TRBJ2-3	CASGSRGEPGVEDTQYF	TGTGCTAGTGGTTCCCGTGGGGAGCCGGGAGTCGAAGATACGCAGTATTTT
TRBD2	TRBV20-1	.	TRBJ2-5	CSASPEGLAGGPWETQYF	TGCAGTGCTAGTCCCGAAGGACTAGCGGGAGGGCCGTGGGAGACCCAGTACTTC